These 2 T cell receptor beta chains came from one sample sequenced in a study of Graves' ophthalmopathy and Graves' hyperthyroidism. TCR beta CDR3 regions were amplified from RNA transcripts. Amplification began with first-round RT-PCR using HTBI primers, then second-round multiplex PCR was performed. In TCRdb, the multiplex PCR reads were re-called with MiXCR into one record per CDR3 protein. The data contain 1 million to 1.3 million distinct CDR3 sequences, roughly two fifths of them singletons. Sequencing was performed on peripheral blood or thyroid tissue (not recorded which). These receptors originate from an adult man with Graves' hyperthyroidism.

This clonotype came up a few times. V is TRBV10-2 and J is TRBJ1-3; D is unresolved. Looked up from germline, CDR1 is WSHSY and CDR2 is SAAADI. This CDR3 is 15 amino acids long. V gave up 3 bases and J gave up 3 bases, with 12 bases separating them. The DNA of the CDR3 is TGCGCCAGCAGTGAAAGCACGGCTATTGGAAACACCATATATTTT. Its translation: CASSESTAIGNTIYF.

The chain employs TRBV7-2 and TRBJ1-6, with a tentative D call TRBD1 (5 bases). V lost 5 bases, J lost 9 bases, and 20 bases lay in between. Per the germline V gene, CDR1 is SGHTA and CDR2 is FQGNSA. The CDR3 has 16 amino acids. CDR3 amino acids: CASSNNRRSRPSPLHF. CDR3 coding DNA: TGTGCCAGCAGCAATAACAGGAGGTCACGGCCTTCACCCCTCCACTTT.